This entry concerns a single T cell receptor beta chain. Its antigen is not known. The CDR3 length is 14 residues. Looked up from germline, CDR1 is SGHVS and CDR2 is FQNEAQ. Trimming left V 1 base short and J 5 bases short, with 10 bases between. The sample comes from a study of shared clonotypes between healthy human individuals. Points from the study as a whole: Generation probability values for non-shared clonotypes were lower than those for clonotypes shared by all four donors. Several donors held around 5% of naive CD4 clonotypes in common.

Method: immunoSEQ multiplex PCR; TCRdb's copy keeps in-frame clones and lacks some. The table has over a million clones, 75% to 85% seen once. Only Caucasian adults living in Nashville, Tennessee made up the donor group. The chain joins TRBV7-8 to TRBJ2-3; D unclear. This receptor was obtained from a young man in good health. Some clones in this sample may be carry-over from other donors' samples. What was sequenced was memory CD4+ T cells from PBMCs. Described subset: CD45RA-negative fraction. The CDR3 loop is CASSLEWVLDTQYF. DNA of the CDR3: TGTGCCAGCAGCTTAGAGTGGGTCCTAGATACGCAGTATTTT.